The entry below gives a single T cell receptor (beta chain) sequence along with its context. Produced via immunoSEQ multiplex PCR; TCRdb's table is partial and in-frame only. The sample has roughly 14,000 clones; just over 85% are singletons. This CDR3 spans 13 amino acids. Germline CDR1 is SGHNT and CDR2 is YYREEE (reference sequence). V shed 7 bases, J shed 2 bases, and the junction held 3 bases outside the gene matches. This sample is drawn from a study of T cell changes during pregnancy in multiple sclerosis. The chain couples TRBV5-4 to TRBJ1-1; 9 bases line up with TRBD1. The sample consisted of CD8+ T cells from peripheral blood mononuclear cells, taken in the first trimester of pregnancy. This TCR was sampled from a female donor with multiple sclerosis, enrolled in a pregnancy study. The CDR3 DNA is TGTGCCAGCGGGGACAGGGCTAACACTGAAGCTTTCTTT. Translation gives CASGDRANTEAFF. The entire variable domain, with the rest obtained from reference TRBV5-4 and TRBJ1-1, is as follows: ETGVTQSPTHLIKTRGQQVTLRCSSQSGHNTVSWYQQALGQGPQFIFQYYREEENGRGNFPPRFSGLQFPNYSSELNVNALELDDSALYLCASGDRANTEAFFGQGTRLTVV.